The 2 T cell receptor beta chains below were found in one sample sequenced in a study of T cells in Graves' hyperthyroidism and ophthalmopathy. There were TCR beta CDR3 regions amplified from RNA transcripts. The HTBI primer set served for first-round RT-PCR of the TCR CDR3. TCRdb independently ran MiXCR on the multiplex PCR reads; one entry per CDR3 protein. This sample has roughly 500,000 distinct CDR3 sequences; 40% to 50% occur once, and the top ten carry 44%. The source material was peripheral blood or thyroid tissue (not recorded which). These receptor sequences come from an adult woman with Graves' disease, either hyperthyroidism or ophthalmopathy (not recorded which).

The CDR3 here is CATSRDHEVYEKLFF. The CDR3 region has the DNA TGTGCCACCAGCAGAGATCACGAGGTATACGAAAAACTGTTTTTT. The rearrangement links TRBV15 to TRBJ1-4; the D is unclear. The V end lost 0 bases, the J end lost 8 bases, and 13 bases lay between the germline ends. Germline V gives CDR1 LNHNV, CDR2 YYDKDF (reference sequence). The CDR3 runs to 15 residues.

This sequence joins TRBV20-1 and TRBJ2-2; TRBD2 might be the D (6 bases). The CDR3 is 18 amino acids. V was clipped by 0 bases and J by 0 bases, with 17 bases between them. Germline V CDR1 and CDR2: DFQATT, SNEGSKA (reference sequence). The CDR3 bases are TGCAGTGCTAGAGATAGGGTTCGCGGGGCGGCGAACACCGGGGAGCTGTTTTTT. It is translated as CSARDRVRGAANTGELFF.